This T cell receptor beta chain was obtained from a study of blood T cell repertoires in COVID-19. V lost 8 bases to trimming and J lost 9 bases; unmatched junction nucleotides: 21. The CDR3 sequence is 17 residues long. The germline V gene encodes CDR1 LNHDA and CDR2 SQIVND (reference sequence). A note on this clone: The same CDR3 can be traced to other DNA sequences in this sample.

Data came from immunoSEQ multiplex PCR; TCRdb stores just in-frame clones and leaves some out. The sample has some 78,000 clones, around 90% seen once. V is TRBV19 and J is TRBJ2-1, with TRBD1 matching 8 bases. Sequencing was performed on peripheral blood. This receptor was obtained from a woman of 80 years or more with active or convalescent COVID-19. This chain's CDR3 is CASCTGAGRTGWGEQFF. The CDR3 DNA follows: TGTGCCAGTTGTACCGGGGCGGGGAGGACAGGGTGGGGTGAGCAGTTCTTC.